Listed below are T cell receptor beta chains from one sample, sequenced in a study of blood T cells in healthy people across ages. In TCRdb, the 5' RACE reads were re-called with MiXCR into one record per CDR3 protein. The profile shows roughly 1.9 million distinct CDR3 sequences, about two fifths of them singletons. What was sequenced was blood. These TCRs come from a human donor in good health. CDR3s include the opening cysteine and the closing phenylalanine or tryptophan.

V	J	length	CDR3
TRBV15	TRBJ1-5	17	CATSRDYGPPQGKPQHF
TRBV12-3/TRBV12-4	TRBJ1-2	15	CASSFNRDRNYGYTF
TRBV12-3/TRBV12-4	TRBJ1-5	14	CASSPQGDAQPQHF
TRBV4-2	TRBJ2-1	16	CASSHESRDRVHEQFF
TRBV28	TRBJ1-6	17	CASSPSPTWKAYSPLHF
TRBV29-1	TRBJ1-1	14	CSVGQGALNTEAFF
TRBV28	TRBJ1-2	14	CASSLSDVNYGYTF
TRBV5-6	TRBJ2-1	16	CASSGDYGNSYNEQFF
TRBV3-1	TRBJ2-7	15	CASSQDQLAGGRQYF
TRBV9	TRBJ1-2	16	CASSVPRGGGSFGYTF
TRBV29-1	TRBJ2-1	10	CSVGYNEQFF
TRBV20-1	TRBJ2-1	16	CSTRAGASGVYAEQFF
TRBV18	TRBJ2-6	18	CASSPDRGLASGANVLTF
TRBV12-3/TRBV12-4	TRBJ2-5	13	CASRTRRGGKQYF
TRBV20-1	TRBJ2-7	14	CSAVPGTGGEEQYF
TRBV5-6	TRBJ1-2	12	CASSLAVSGYTF
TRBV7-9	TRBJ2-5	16	CASSFSGGRRYETQYF
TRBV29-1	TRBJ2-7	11	CSVYYRGEQYF
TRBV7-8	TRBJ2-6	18	CASSPAGGWSSGANVLTF
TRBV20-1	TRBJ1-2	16	CSARDRPTRPGYGYTF
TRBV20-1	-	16	CSARVFRSGGSYEQYF
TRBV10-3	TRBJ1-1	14	CAISESFGVTEAFF